The 32 T cell receptor beta chains listed next were all sequenced from one sample in a study of T cell clonality in common variable immunodeficiency. Only in-frame clones appear in the TCRdb table, and some are missing; sequencing was by immunoSEQ multiplex PCR. This sample shows tens of thousands of clones and no singletons; approximately 2.9% rests with the ten largest. The sample consisted of peripheral blood mononuclear cells. The receptors were sampled from a person aged 18-69 years in good health.

The table lists this clone with many counts. The CDR3 bases that were read are TGCGCCAGCAGCTTGGATGGGACAGGGGCTTCTGAA. It yields the protein CASSLDGTGASE. The whole CDR3 reads CASSLDGTGASEAFF. The chain recombines TRBV5-1 with TRBJ1-1, with TRBD1 matching 10 bases. With the read ending 3 residues before the CDR3 end, the germline J gene is used to fill in that end. CDR1 SGHRS and CDR2 YFSETQ come from the germline V gene. The length of the CDR3 is 15 residues. With V trimmed by 0 bases and J by 6 bases, 5 bases remained unmatched.

A few counts support this clone. The read ends 3 residues before the CDR3 terminus; that terminus is restored from the germline J gene. V gene TRBV30 combines with J gene TRBJ1-2; D remains ambiguous. CDR1 GTSNPN and CDR2 SVGIG come from the germline V gene (reference sequence). The CDR3 loop spans 15 amino acids. This chain's CDR3 is CAWSSPLAGTDTYTF. CDR3 DNA, as far as it was read: TGTGCCTGGAGTTCCCCACTAGCGGGCACAGATACC.

In this sample, this clone turned up many times. The CDR3 end falls 3 residues outside the read, so it is completed with the germline J gene. The chain employs TRBV12-5 and TRBJ2-7; possibly TRBD2 for D (5 bases). V dropped 0 bases and J dropped 2 bases, with 11 bases sitting between them. CDR3 length: 15 amino acids. CDR1 is LGHNT and CDR2 is FRNRAP in the germline V gene. CDR3: CASGLVVLGTYEQYF. The sequenced part of the CDR3 DNA is TGTGCTAGTGGTTTGGTAGTACTAGGGACCTACGAG.

This clone was seen at least ten times. The CDR3 end lies 3 residues beyond the end of the read and is filled in from the germline J gene. The chain employs TRBV6-2 or TRBV6-3 and TRBJ2-7; D may correspond to TRBD1 or TRBD2 (5 bases each). Deletions cut 7 bases from V and 0 bases from J, with 13 bases between. This CDR3 contains 14 residues. The V gene's germline CDR1 is MNHEY and CDR2 SVGEGT. CDR3 bases read: TGTGCCAGCAACCCCGCAGGGAGCTCCTACGAG. Its protein product is CASNPAGSSYE. The CDR3 reads in full as CASNPAGSSYEQYF.

On this clone itself: The CDR3 end is not reached by the read, which stops 3 residues before it; the germline J gene fills it in. The chain links TRBV19 to TRBJ2-3; a possible D gene is TRBD2 (6 bases). The germline gives CDR1 LNHDA, CDR2 SQIVND (reference sequence). The CDR3 is made up of 14 amino acids. The CDR3 bases that were read are TGTGCCAGTAGTATTAGCGGTAGTCAAGAGACG. Amino acids: CASSISGSQET. The entire CDR3 reads CASSISGSQETQYF.

This clone was picked up many times. The read comes to an end 3 residues before the CDR3 does, leaving the germline J gene to fill in the end. This chain links TRBV5-4 with TRBJ1-2; possible D gene TRBD1, 6 bases. The CDR3 totals 15 residues. The V end lost 0 bases, the J end lost 1 base, and 10 bases lay between the germline ends. Germline CDR1 and CDR2: SGHNT and YYREEE (reference sequence). The DNA read from the CDR3 is TGTGCCAGCAGCTTGGGGTTAGGGGGTAACTATGGC. Residues: CASSLGLGGNYG. The entire CDR3 is CASSLGLGGNYGYTF.

Many counts were recorded for this clone. The read gets to within 3 residues of the CDR3 end, and the germline J gene fills in the rest. The gene calls are TRBV7-9 and TRBJ2-7; 9 bases align to TRBD2. Germline CDR1 SEHNR, CDR2 FQNEAQ (reference sequence). The trim removed 6 bases at V and 1 base at J, leaving 4 bases unmatched. This CDR3 is built from 14 residues. The CDR3 bases that were read are TGTGCCAGCAGGCCTAGCGGGGCATCCTACGAG. Translating gives CASRPSGASYE. The whole CDR3 sequence reads CASRPSGASYEQYF.

This clone was picked up a small number of times. This CDR3 reads CASKGVNTEAFF. The sequenced part of the CDR3 DNA is TGTGCCAGTAAAGGGGTGAACACTGAA. The rearrangement links TRBV19 to TRBJ1-1; D is possibly TRBD1 (5 bases). The read comes to an end 3 residues before the CDR3 does, leaving the germline J gene to fill in the end. This CDR3 comprises 12 residues. CDR1 is LNHDA, CDR2 SQIVND, per germline (reference sequence). V lost 7 bases and J lost 0, with 6 bases in between.

As concerns this clone: Read data end 3 residues before the CDR3 end; the end is taken from the germline J gene. The V and J genes are TRBV5-1 and TRBJ2-5; D is uncertain. CDR3 size: 13 residues. Deletions cut 5 bases from V and 2 bases from J, with 10 bases between. CDR1 SGHRS and CDR2 YFSETQ come from the germline V gene. The CDR3 bases that were read are TGCGCCAGCAGTTTAGCTGCGCAAGAGACC. Amino acid sequence: CASSLAAQET. The whole CDR3 sequence reads CASSLAAQETQYF.

This clone has a handful of counts. The CDR3 end lies 3 residues beyond the end of the read and is filled in from the germline J gene. This chain connects TRBV7-2 to TRBJ2-5; tentative D call: TRBD2 (5 bases). V lost 4 bases, J lost 5 bases, and 14 bases lay in between. This CDR3 is built from 14 residues. The germline V gene encodes CDR1 SGHTA and CDR2 FQGNSA. The CDR3 protein is CASSSRTGRETQYF. The CDR3 bases that were read are TGTGCCAGCAGCTCCAGGACTGGCAGGGAGACC. Together with reference TRBV7-2 and TRBJ2-5, the CDR3 gives the full variable domain: GAGVSQSPSNKVTEKGKDVELRCDPISGHTALYWYRQSLGQGLEFLIYFQGNSAPDKSGLPSDRFSAERTGGSVSTLTIQRTQQEDSAVYLCASSSRTGRETQYFGPGTRLLVL.

This clone occurred many times. The CDR3 bases that were read are TGTGCCAGCTCACCCCACGAGGGGATGAACACTGAA. It yields the protein CASSPHEGMNTE. The entire CDR3 is CASSPHEGMNTEAFF. J is TRBJ1-1 and V is TRBV18; tentatively, D is TRBD1 (5 bases). The read ends 3 residues early relative to the CDR3; the germline J gene fills the gap. Germline V gene lookup returns CDR1 KGHSH and CDR2 LQKENI. V was cut by 3 bases and J by 0 bases, with 11 bases left in between. CDR3 length equals 15 residues.

This clone was recorded a few times. The CDR3 goes on 3 residues after the read ends, and that part is filled in from the germline J gene. This rearrangement joins TRBV6-1 to TRBJ1-2; no clear D gene. CDR1 MNHNS and CDR2 SASEGT come from the germline V gene. The CDR3 covers 15 residues. The CDR3 DNA, read in part, is TGTGCCAGCAGTGAAGCGCCTAGCGGCACCTACGAC. This translates into CASSEAPSGTYD. The whole CDR3 protein reads CASSEAPSGTYDYTF.

This clone was seen ten or more times. The CDR3 end falls 3 residues outside the read, so it is completed with the germline J gene. The chain carries TRBV5-1 and TRBJ2-6; D may be TRBD1 (5 bases). The germline V gene encodes CDR1 SGHRS and CDR2 YFSETQ. The V gene lost 5 bases and the J gene lost 0 bases, with 12 bases spanning the gap. CDR3 size: 16 residues. The CDR3 bases that were read are TGCGCCAGCAGAGGACACCTGATCTCTGGGGCCAACGTC. Encoded protein: CASRGHLISGANV. The whole CDR3 reads CASRGHLISGANVLTF.

This clone appeared many times. The CDR3 end is not reached by the read, which stops 3 residues before it; the germline J gene fills it in. The chain has TRBV19 and TRBJ2-3; weak D call: TRBD2 (6 bases). Per the germline V gene, CDR1 is LNHDA and CDR2 is SQIVND (reference sequence). The CDR3 length is 16 residues. Trimming removed 3 bases at V and 2 bases at J, with 15 bases between. Partial CDR3 DNA: TGTGCCAGTAGTATGGGGGGTTTGGGTCACACAGATACG. Amino acids: CASSMGGLGHTDT. In full, the CDR3 reads CASSMGGLGHTDTQYF.

This clone was seen many times. The read terminates 3 residues ahead of where the CDR3 ends, so the germline J gene completes it. The chain couples TRBV4-1 to TRBJ2-7; 12 bases match TRBD2. The CDR3 totals 15 residues. The V gene's germline CDR1 is MGHRA and CDR2 YSYEKL. J was trimmed by 3 bases and V by 6 bases; bases with no gene match: 6. CDR3 sequence reads: CASRETSGGHYEQYF. The covered CDR3 bases are TGCGCCAGCAGGGAGACTAGCGGGGGCCACTACGAG.

This clone showed up many times. The CDR3 loop reads CASSVEGHTEAFF. CDR3 DNA (partial): TGTGCCAGCAGTGTAGAGGGGCACACTGAA. The chain uses TRBV6-1 and TRBJ1-1, with D possibly matching TRBD1 (5 bases). The CDR3 extends 3 residues past the end of the read, so its final part is completed from the germline J gene. V lost 4 bases to trimming and J lost 3 bases, with 9 bases between them. This CDR3 spans 13 amino acids. Germline CDR1 reads MNHNS; CDR2 reads SASEGT.

This clone occurred many times. The sequence runs out 3 residues before the end of the CDR3; the remainder is reconstructed from the germline J gene. The chain combines TRBV2 with TRBJ2-7, with 9 bases that match TRBD2. Germline trimming cut 4 bases from V and 1 base from J; bases unmatched to any gene: 11. Germline assignment: CDR1 SNHLY and CDR2 FYNNEI. The CDR3 consists of 17 residues. CDR3 DNA (partial): TGTGCCAGCAGTGGGGTTAGCGGGAGAATTGGTTCCTACGAG. Its translation: CASSGVSGRIGSYE. The whole CDR3 reads CASSGVSGRIGSYEQYF.

By share, this clone ranks as medium-sized. Read coverage stops 3 residues before the CDR3 terminus; the germline J gene supplies the remainder. The chain couples TRBV20-1 to TRBJ1-5; TRBD1 might be the D (5 bases). V lost 0 bases and J lost 7, with 25 bases in between. The CDR3 sequence is 18 residues long. Germline CDR1 reads DFQATT; CDR2 reads SNEGSKA (reference sequence). The CDR3 loop is CSARDCLRESVLTQPQHF. The CDR3 DNA, read in part, is TGCAGTGCTAGAGATTGTCTCAGGGAATCAGTCTTAACCCAGCCC.

This clone was seen only a few times. The read finishes 3 residues shy of the CDR3 end, and the germline J gene is used to complete it. The rearrangement links TRBV20-1 to TRBJ2-1, with 8 positions matching TRBD2. Losses at the gene ends were 6 bases for V and 6 bases for J; bases not matched to a gene: 13. CDR3 length: 15 residues. CDR1 DFQATT and CDR2 SNEGSKA come from the germline V gene (reference sequence). This CDR3 reads CSAPPVGLAFNEQFF. CDR3 bases read: TGCAGTGCCCCGCCCGTCGGACTAGCTTTCAATGAG.

As regards this clone: The CDR3 end lies 3 residues beyond the end of the read and is filled in from the germline J gene. This sequence joins TRBV20-1 and TRBJ2-7, with 9 nucleotides matching TRBD2. This CDR3 has 17 amino acids. Looked up from germline, CDR1 is DFQATT and CDR2 is SNEGSKA (reference sequence). V was pared by 0 bases and J by 3 bases, with 12 bases of the junction left unmatched. The CDR3 protein is CSARDGLAGGPSYEQYF. Partial CDR3 DNA: TGCAGTGCTAGAGATGGTCTCGCGGGGGGGCCGAGCTACGAG.

This clone was detected ten times or more. The read terminates 3 residues before the CDR3 end, so the remaining end is supplied by the germline J gene. This rearrangement joins TRBV7-3 to TRBJ2-3, with 8 positions matching TRBD2. The J segment lost 5 bases and the V segment lost 2 bases, leaving 6 bases of the junction unmatched. The length of the CDR3 is 15 residues. Germline V lookup: CDR1 SGHTA, CDR2 FQGTGA. The CDR3: CASSLVAGGVDTQYF. CDR3 DNA, as far as it was read: TGTGCCAGCAGCTTAGTGGCGGGGGGAGTAGATACG.

This clone has ten or more counts. From the germline J gene comes the end of the CDR3, since the read stops 3 residues before it. This chain connects TRBV7-9 to TRBJ1-2; D gene ambiguous. This CDR3 is 14 amino acids long. Germline CDR1 and CDR2: SEHNR and FQNEAQ (reference sequence). Trimming stripped 3 bases from V and 2 bases from J, with 10 bases between. The CDR3 reads CASSLVGKNYGYTF. CDR3 DNA (partial): TGTGCCAGCAGCTTGGTTGGCAAAAACTATGGC.

This clone was seen repeatedly, ten times or more. Germline and junction disagree at one end, which may indicate a read error. The read is 3 residues too short to cover the CDR3 end, so that end is filled in from the germline J gene. The chain is built from TRBV7-7 and TRBJ2-7, with 10 bases fitting TRBD2. The CDR3 is made up of 15 amino acids. CDR1 SSHAT and CDR2 FNYEAQ come from the germline V gene (reference sequence). The CDR3: CASSLFLAGDLEQYF. CDR3 DNA, as far as it was read: TGTGCTAGCAGCTTATTTCTAGCGGGGGACCTCGAG.

This clone was seen many times. The CDR3 end falls 3 residues outside the read, so it is completed with the germline J gene. The rearrangement links TRBV19 to TRBJ1-5; a weak D match, TRBD1 (5 bases). Trimming took off 6 bases at V and 4 bases at J, with 10 bases between the two ends. CDR3 length: 13 residues. Looked up from germline, CDR1 is LNHDA and CDR2 is SQIVND (reference sequence). The CDR3 reads CASSGTINQPQHF. CDR3 bases read: TGTGCCAGTAGCGGGACTATAAATCAGCCC.

In its sample, this clone was seen a few times. The sequenced CDR3 bases are TGTGCCAGCAGCTTAGGCAGGGATGGT. Amino acids: CASSLGRDG. The full CDR3 reads CASSLGRDGQYF. J is TRBJ2-4 and V is TRBV7-9, with D maybe TRBD1 (5 bases). The read ends 3 residues before the CDR3 terminus; that terminus is restored from the germline J gene. Germline V CDR1 and CDR2: SEHNR, FQNEAQ (reference sequence). The CDR3 contains 12 residues.

This clone was counted many times. The sequenced fragment ends 3 residues before the CDR3 boundary, so the rest is inferred from the germline J gene. This chain links TRBV20-1 with TRBJ2-3, with D perhaps matching TRBD2 (6 bases). CDR1 and CDR2 (germline): DFQATT, SNEGSKA (reference sequence). This CDR3 has 16 residues. V was clipped by 3 bases and J by 4 bases, with 20 bases between them. CDR3 DNA (partial): TGCAGTGCTAGTACCGGACCGACGCGGGGCTCAGATACG. Translating it yields CSASTGPTRGSDT. The whole CDR3 is CSASTGPTRGSDTQYF.

This clone was seen many times. The CDR3 is cut off 3 residues early in the read; its end comes from the germline J gene. The chain employs TRBV5-1 and TRBJ2-3; 8 nucleotides match TRBD1. V was clipped by 3 bases and J by 3 bases; unmatched bases: 9. The CDR3 runs to 16 residues. Germline-derived CDR1 and CDR2 are SGHRS and YFSETQ. The DNA read from the CDR3 is TGCGCCAGCAGCTCCGGACAGGGTACCAGTACAGATACG. It encodes CASSSGQGTSTDT. The CDR3, in full, reads CASSSGQGTSTDTQYF. The full variable domain, in which reference TRBV5-1 and TRBJ2-3 provide the parts outside the CDR3, is KAGVTQTPRYLIKTRGQQVTLSCSPISGHRSVSWYQQTPGQGLQFLFEYFSETQRNKGNFPGRFSGRQFSNSRSEMNVSTLELGDSALYLCASSSGQGTSTDTQYFGPGTRLTVL.

Many counts were recorded for this clone. Read sequence stops 3 residues before the CDR3 end, and the germline J gene provides the missing end. The J gene is TRBJ2-3, the V gene TRBV6-4; TRBD2 is a possible D gene (5 bases). This CDR3 spans 13 amino acids. Germline V lookup: CDR1 MRHNA, CDR2 SNTAGT. Trimming left V 4 bases short and J 6 bases short, with 11 bases between. Incomplete CDR3 DNA: TGTGCCAGCAGTGTGGACTTTGGCGATACG. Its protein product is CASSVDFGDT. Given in full, the CDR3 is CASSVDFGDTQYF.

In its sample, this clone was seen many times. The read stops 3 residues short of the end of the CDR3; the missing end is completed from the germline J gene. This sequence joins TRBV18 and TRBJ1-1; maybe TRBD1 (5 bases). V lost 4 bases, J lost 2 bases, and 17 bases lay in between. Per germline, CDR1 KGHSH and CDR2 LQKENI. The CDR3 loop spans 16 amino acids. CDR3 protein: CASSLEAPGLNTEAFF. The sequenced CDR3 bases are TGTGCCAGCTCACTCGAAGCGCCGGGACTAAACACTGAA. The full variable domain, rest sourced from reference TRBV18 and TRBJ1-1, is NAGVMQNPRHLVRRRGQEARLRCSPMKGHSHVYWYRQLPEEGLKFMVYLQKENIIDESGMPKERFSAEFPKEGPSILRIQQVVRGDSAAYFCASSLEAPGLNTEAFFGQGTRLTVV.

This clone has a count of ten or more. The read gets to within 3 residues of the CDR3 end, and the germline J gene fills in the rest. The chain carries TRBV13 and TRBJ1-3, with D unclear. The V gene lost 0 bases and the J gene lost 8 bases, with 8 bases spanning the gap. CDR3 length: 13 amino acids. Germline V gives CDR1 PRHDT, CDR2 FYEKMQ (reference sequence). CDR3 DNA (partial): TGTGCCAGCAGCTTAGGCCGAGGTGACACC. Its protein product is CASSLGRGDT. The full CDR3 reads CASSLGRGDTIYF.

This clone showed up many times. Coverage ceases 3 residues before the CDR3 finishes, and the germline J gene fills in the end. The V call is TRBV29-1, the J call TRBJ2-3; D might be TRBD1 (5 bases). The CDR3 length is 13 residues. Trimming took 6 bases from V and 0 from J, leaving 10 bases between them. Germline CDR1 reads SQVTM; CDR2 reads ANQGSEA. CDR3 bases read: TGCAGCGTATCAGGGCCTAGCACAGATACG. Translation gives CSVSGPSTDT. The complete CDR3 reads CSVSGPSTDTQYF.

On this clone itself: Read data end 3 residues before the CDR3 end; the end is taken from the germline J gene. The genes are TRBV16 and TRBJ2-1, with a possible D match to TRBD2 (6 bases). V lost 4 bases and J lost 6, with 22 bases in between. The germline V gene has CDR1 KGHSY and CDR2 FQNENV. The CDR3 runs to 17 residues. This chain's CDR3 is CASSLKAGTPRGNEQFF. The DNA read from the CDR3 is TGTGCCAGCAGCCTCAAAGCCGGGACTCCCCGGGGCAATGAG.